The entry that follows covers one T cell receptor beta chain sequence. These data originate in a study of blood T cell repertoires in COVID-19. Study at large: From T cells, B-cell-depleted T cells, or PBMCs came the material, which was cDNA or gDNA.

Authors' data handling: For nucleated cells, counts were estimated from reference gene primer amplification. Sequenced by immunoSEQ multiplex PCR; TCRdb stores in-frame clones only, minus some. The D gene and trimming were derived from the DNA, and the V and J assignments and clone size from that table. The sample contains hundreds of thousands of clones, approximately 91% of which appear only once. Participants, about 18 to 90 years old, spanned under 25 US areas. Donors were grouped by their self-reported clinical history. The V gene lost 2 bases and the J gene lost 5 bases, with 12 bases spanning the gap. This CDR3 has 13 residues. The germline V gene encodes CDR1 SQVTM and CDR2 ANQGSEA.

The V and J genes are TRBV29-1 and TRBJ2-5; maybe TRBD2 (6 bases). Material: PBMCs or T cells enriched from blood (not recorded which). The clonotype originates from a woman in her fifties or sixties who had recovered from COVID-19. The CDR3 is CSVELGGGETQYF. The CDR3 coding sequence is TGCAGCGTTGAATTGGGGGGTGGTGAGACCCAGTACTTC.